These T cell receptor beta chains were read from a single sample in a study of response to subunit inactivated influenza vaccine. One entry per CDR3 protein results from TCRdb running MiXCR on the RT-PCR reads. The table lists more than 450,000 distinct CDR3 sequences, less than 8% of them singletons. The sequencing here drew on PBMCs from blood, taken roughly 24 months after vaccination. These receptors were collected from a man between 50 and 70 years old who received an inactivated influenza vaccine. Each CDR3 is given with its conserved first and last residue. The D gene is left open where the match is weak. The size of a clone is reported for some rows only, either as once, few or many, or as a class for expanded clones.

>TRBJ1-5|TRBV4-1|NA|TRBD1
TGCGCCAGCAGCTCTAGTCCCGGGACAGGGAGCAATCAGCCCCAGCATTTT
CASSSSPGTGSNQPQHF
>TRBJ2-1|TRBV14|NA|TRBD2
TGTGCCAGCAGCCGGACTAGCGGGAGTTACAATGAGCAGTTCTTC
CASSRTSGSYNEQFF
>TRBJ1-3|TRBV7-8|few|TRBD1
TGTGCCAGCAAGGTGACAGGGTCTGGAAACACCATATATTTT
CASKVTGSGNTIYF
>TRBJ1-5|TRBV19|NA|NA
TGTGCCAGTAGTTCACCAGACAGTCAGCCCCAGCATTTT
CASSSPDSQPQHF
>TRBJ2-3|TRBV5-1|NA|NA
TGCGCCAGCAGCTTGGTTGGCAGGATAACAGATACGCAGTATTTT
CASSLVGRITDTQYF
>TRBJ2-1|TRBV7-8|many|TRBD2
TGTGCCAGCAGCTACGGGGGGGGGATGTACAATGAGCAGTTCTTC
CASSYGGGMYNEQFF
>TRBJ2-1|TRBV2|NA|NA
TGTGCCAGCAGCCCCAGAGGGGCTAGCAGTAGCTCCTACAATGAGCAGTTCTTC
CASSPRGASSSSYNEQFF
>TRBJ2-2|TRBV28|few|NA
TGTGCCAGCGTTTCGAACACCGGGGAGCTGTTTTTT
CASVSNTGELFF
>TRBJ1-6|TRBV5-1|few|NA
TGCGCCAGCAGCTTGGGACAGGACAATTTACCCCTCCACTTT
CASSLGQDNLPLHF
>TRBJ2-3|TRBV20-1|many|TRBD2
TGCAGTGCTAGAGATTTTGCGGGAGTTGGCACAGATACGCAGTATTTT
CSARDFAGVGTDTQYF
>TRBJ1-1|TRBV21-1|few|NA
TGTGCCAGCAGCACCCCCGGGACAGGGGTCCTGAACACTGAAGCTTTCTTT
CASSTPGTGVLNTEAFF
>TRBJ2-5|TRBV20-1|many|NA
TGCAGTGCTAGAGATATCGGCAGGGCTGGGGAGACCCAGTACTTC
CSARDIGRAGETQYF
>TRBJ2-7|TRBV6-2/TRBV6-3|NA|TRBD1
TGTGCCAGCACCTACCGCCCCGGGACAGGGAGATACGAGCAGTACTTC
CASTYRPGTGRYEQYF
>TRBJ2-1|TRBV20-1|many|NA
TGCAGTGCTCCCGGGAGTCGAAATTTAATGGAGCAGTTCTTC
CSAPGSRNLMEQFF
>TRBJ1-2|TRBV29-1|few|NA
TGCAGCGCAGCCCCGGAACAGGGTGGCTATGGCTACACCTTC
CSAAPEQGGYGYTF
>TRBJ2-2|TRBV12-3/TRBV12-4|few|TRBD2
TGTGCCAGCACCCTAGCCGGGGGGGCGCCCCCCGGGGAGCTGTTTTTT
CASTLAGGAPPGELFF
>TRBJ2-7|TRBV6-5|many|NA
TGTGCCAGCAGTTACGGTTTTGGGGCTTACTACGAGCAGTACTTC
CASSYGFGAYYEQYF
>TRBJ2-1|TRBV11-1|NA|NA
TGTGCCAGCAGCGAAAGTACCTACAATGAGCAGTTCTTC
CASSESTYNEQFF
>TRBJ1-2|TRBV4-2|NA|NA
TGTGCCAGCAGCCCCCCAAACACGGGGGAGTATGGCTACACCTTC
CASSPPNTGEYGYTF
>TRBJ1-2|TRBV7-9|NA|NA
TGTGCCAGCAGCCCCGGAGGGAATGGCTACACCTTC
CASSPGGNGYTF
>TRBJ2-2|TRBV19|few|NA
TGTGCCAGTAGTATAGAAGGAGGGGGGGAGCTGTTTTTT
CASSIEGGGELFF
>TRBJ2-1|TRBV28|many|TRBD1
TGTGCCAGCAGGTCCGGACAGGGATTCTACAATGAGCAGTTCTTC
CASRSGQGFYNEQFF
>TRBJ2-7|TRBV28|many|NA
TGTAGGTCTGGCAGGGAATTGGGCGAGCAGTACTTC
CRSGRELGEQYF
>TRBJ2-5|TRBV5-1|few|NA
TGCGCCAGCAGCCCACCGACTACGGAGACCCAGTACTTC
CASSPPTTETQYF
>TRBJ2-1|TRBV3-1|NA|NA
TGTGCCAGCAGCCAAGGTGCCCACACCGGGGGTGAGCAGTTCTTC
CASSQGAHTGGEQFF
>TRBJ2-2|TRBV6-2/TRBV6-3|few|NA
TGTGCCAGCAGGAAGGACACAGCCCCTTTAGGAGAGTTTTTT
CASRKDTAPLGEFF
>TRBJ1-4|TRBV19|few|NA
TGTGCCAGTAAAGCATCGTACTCCAGGACAGTTTTTAATGAAAAACTGTTTTTT
CASKASYSRTVFNEKLFF
>TRBJ1-3|TRBV12-3/TRBV12-4|NA|NA
TGTGCCAGCAGTCGGAGCCAGCCGGGGCGAAACACCATATATTTT
CASSRSQPGRNTIYF
>TRBJ1-1|TRBV20-1|NA|NA
TGCAGTGCTAGGAGGACCCCGAACACTGAAGCTTTCTTT
CSARRTPNTEAFF
>TRBJ2-5|TRBV6-5|many|NA
TGTGCCAGCAGTTACGGTATCTTGACGACCCAGTACTTC
CASSYGILTTQYF
>TRBJ1-1|TRBV12-3/TRBV12-4|NA|NA
TGTGCCAGCCGTGTCTCCACGGGGCTCGCTGAAGCTTTCTTT
CASRVSTGLAEAFF
>TRBJ2-7|TRBV30|few|NA
TGTGCCTGGACCCCTCCAGGGGCTTTCCCTGCCTACGAGCAGTACTTC
CAWTPPGAFPAYEQYF
>TRBJ2-3|TRBV6-2/TRBV6-3|few|TRBD2
TGTGCCAGCAGTTACGACGGCGGGAGGTCTTCCACAGATACGCAGTATTTT
CASSYDGGRSSTDTQYF
>TRBJ1-5|TRBV27|many|NA
TGTGCCAGCAGTCGAGAGTATAGCAATCAGCCCCAGCATTTT
CASSREYSNQPQHF
>TRBJ2-6|TRBV4-3|NA|TRBD2
TGCGCCAGCAGCCAAGCTACGACTAGCGGGAGCTCTGGGGCCAACGTCCTGACTTTC
CASSQATTSGSSGANVLTF
>TRBJ2-3|TRBV24-1|NA|NA
TGTGCCACCAGTGATTTGGTCCAGGGGGGTGTGGATACGCAGTATTTT
CATSDLVQGGVDTQYF
>TRBJ2-4|TRBV6-1|NA|NA
TGTGCCAGCAGTGAAGCTATCGCCAAAAAGAACATTCAGTACTTC
CASSEAIAKKNIQYF
>TRBJ2-1|TRBV5-1|NA|NA
TGCGCCAGCAGCTTGGAAGGGGATCCTTACAATGAGCAGTTCTTC
CASSLEGDPYNEQFF